This TCR beta chain was sequenced during a study of T cell changes during pregnancy in multiple sclerosis. J was trimmed by 4 bases and V by 8 bases; bases with no gene match: 14. The length of the CDR3 is 16 residues. CDR1 is LNHDA, CDR2 SQIVND, per germline (reference sequence). Some clones are missing from TCRdb's copy, which holds only in-frame ones; the method was immunoSEQ multiplex PCR. The sample lists approximately 70,000 clones, 85% to 95% occurring once. Sequencing was performed on CD4+ T cells from peripheral blood mononuclear cells, taken after pregnancy. The sequence came from a female donor with multiple sclerosis, enrolled in a pregnancy study. V and J are TRBV19 and TRBJ1-5; TRBD1 aligns across 7 bases. DNA for the CDR3: TGTGCCAGTCTTTCAAGGAGGGGGCTCGTAAATCAGCCCCAGCATTTT. Encoded protein: CASLSRRGLVNQPQHF.